These T cell receptor beta chains were read from a single sample in a study of T-cell memory formation after mild COVID-19. Each CDR3 protein gets one entry after TCRdb re-called the 5' RACE reads with MiXCR. In the table there are some 180,000 distinct CDR3 sequences, over 10% of which are singletons. The sample comprised PBMCs or a T cell subset sorted from them (not recorded which). Receptor source: a young man who had mild COVID-19 (a few samples of this study predate the infection). Cell type and time point are not known. The conserved cysteine and the conserved F or W are not part of the CDR3 here.

TRBJ1-5 | TRBV10-3 | AINRGLDEPQH
TRBJ2-2 | TRBV7-2 | ASSLVALPLRAGGTGELF
TRBJ2-1 | TRBV9 | ASSDQKSGGARYEQF
TRBJ1-3 | TRBV7-2 | ASSSPGQGKFTIY
TRBJ2-3 | TRBV24-1 | ATSDGPGTDTQY
TRBJ1-3 | TRBV25-1 | ASSDTKGVGGNTIY
TRBJ1-2 | TRBV4-1 | ASSHPLGSGGYT
TRBJ2-3 | TRBV24-1 | ATSDPRTGDYTQY
TRBJ1-2 | TRBV28 | ASSEGAYYGYT
TRBJ2-2 | TRBV5-1 | ASSLSGGRELF
TRBJ2-7 | TRBV11-2 | ASSAVVGRSGEQY
TRBJ2-5 | TRBV6-1 | ASSVGQSSETQY
TRBJ2-3 | TRBV7-2 | ASSWRSGGPNTQY
TRBJ2-4 | TRBV7-2 | ASSLAGVAPSAKNIQY
TRBJ1-5 | TRBV5-4 | ASSLYGVQPQH
TRBJ2-5 | TRBV20-1 | SAWTAAETQY
TRBJ1-4 | TRBV5-1 | ASSQGALDEKLF
TRBJ1-1 | TRBV20-1 | SAPRTGGNTEAF
TRBJ2-5 | TRBV6-5 | ASSYSHTDETQY
TRBJ2-1 | TRBV7-2 | ASSFIYSYNEQF
TRBJ2-7 | TRBV24-1 | ATSASLGVPGYEQY
TRBJ2-5 | TRBV18 | ASSARVWETQY
TRBJ2-1 | TRBV9 | ASSATGSEQF
TRBJ2-6 | TRBV6-5 | ASSLQVAGANVLT
TRBJ1-5 | TRBV5-5 | ASSLGSGGGNQPQH
TRBJ1-6 | TRBV5-4 | ASRGSPSSPLH
TRBJ2-7 | TRBV5-6 | ASSLFQGGREQY
TRBJ1-3 | TRBV4-3 | ASSQGNGGNTIY
TRBJ2-1 | TRBV5-1 | ASSSDSNEQF
TRBJ1-5 | TRBV7-2 | ASSPLPVQPQH
TRBJ2-3 | TRBV4-1 | ASSHRGGLDLPHRTDTQY